This is a list of T cell receptor beta chains from one sample in a study of identical twins. MiXCR, applied by TCRdb to the 5' RACE reads, yields one record per CDR3 protein. The sample lists fewer than 650,000 distinct CDR3 sequences; roughly 7.1% were seen once. The same data also went into a second study, on yellow fever vaccine responses in identical twins.

The sequenced sample consisted of PBMCs. The origin of the receptors is a young woman in good health. CDR3s include the opening cysteine and the closing phenylalanine or tryptophan. The size of a clone is reported for some rows only, either as once, few or many, or as a class for expanded clones.

j_gene: TRBJ1-3; abundance: NA; v_gene: TRBV2; CDR3aa: CASSEWDIASNTIYF
j_gene: TRBJ1-2; abundance: many; v_gene: TRBV5-6; CDR3aa: CASRPRGQGVGGYTF
j_gene: TRBJ2-5; abundance: many; v_gene: TRBV28; CDR3aa: CASSFGQVQETQYF
j_gene: TRBJ2-1; abundance: NA; v_gene: TRBV5-8; CDR3aa: CASSPGLYSEQFF
j_gene: TRBJ2-3; abundance: many; v_gene: TRBV10-3; CDR3aa: CAISDNLSTDTQYF
j_gene: TRBJ2-7; abundance: many; v_gene: TRBV4-1; CDR3aa: CASSLGSDSSYEQYF
j_gene: TRBJ1-1; abundance: many; v_gene: TRBV5-1; CDR3aa: CASSLRRGGLDTEAFF
j_gene: TRBJ2-1; abundance: many; v_gene: TRBV12-3/TRBV12-4; CDR3aa: CASASSYNEQFF
j_gene: TRBJ2-3; abundance: NA; v_gene: TRBV27; CDR3aa: CASSSHPGGAGTDTQYF
j_gene: TRBJ1-1; abundance: few; v_gene: TRBV20-1; CDR3aa: CSAHKPGQANTEAFF
j_gene: TRBJ2-7; abundance: NA; v_gene: TRBV20-1; CDR3aa: CSAPTPAGVPYEQYF
j_gene: TRBJ2-3; abundance: few; v_gene: TRBV6-1; CDR3aa: CASRVRDRGLNTQYF
j_gene: TRBJ2-3; abundance: NA; v_gene: TRBV20-1; CDR3aa: CSALERGRVTDTQYF
j_gene: TRBJ2-2; abundance: few; v_gene: TRBV6-1; CDR3aa: CASSPGARTPGSGELFF
j_gene: TRBJ2-1; abundance: few; v_gene: TRBV4-2; CDR3aa: CASSQDAALEEQFF
j_gene: TRBJ2-2; abundance: once; v_gene: TRBV19; CDR3aa: CASSLGYSNTGELFF
j_gene: TRBJ2-3; abundance: NA; v_gene: TRBV24-1; CDR3aa: CATSDPPLLAGGLTDTQYF
j_gene: TRBJ2-7; abundance: few; v_gene: TRBV5-1; CDR3aa: CASSLGSTGGLTYEQYF
j_gene: TRBJ2-3; abundance: NA; v_gene: TRBV7-2; CDR3aa: CASSPGRDRGTDTQYF
j_gene: TRBJ1-4; abundance: NA; v_gene: TRBV11-2; CDR3aa: CASSLKLPSEKLFF
j_gene: TRBJ1-2; abundance: few; v_gene: TRBV24-1; CDR3aa: CATSDLGADGYTF
j_gene: TRBJ2-3; abundance: NA; v_gene: TRBV6-5; CDR3aa: CASSYHSQADTQYF
j_gene: TRBJ2-1; abundance: few; v_gene: TRBV29-1; CDR3aa: CSVETASRVDEQFF
j_gene: TRBJ2-1; abundance: few; v_gene: TRBV12-3/TRBV12-4; CDR3aa: CASSYGTGKQFF
j_gene: TRBJ2-1; abundance: NA; v_gene: TRBV2; CDR3aa: CASRGGWQGNEQFF
j_gene: TRBJ2-6; abundance: many; v_gene: TRBV6-1; CDR3aa: CASSTGGSGANVLTF
j_gene: TRBJ2-1; abundance: NA; v_gene: TRBV29-1; CDR3aa: CSVESQRGGNEQFF
j_gene: TRBJ1-1; abundance: NA; v_gene: TRBV29-1; CDR3aa: CSVVSRDDTEAFF
j_gene: TRBJ1-6; abundance: many; v_gene: TRBV10-3; CDR3aa: CAINGQGASPLHF
j_gene: TRBJ2-3; abundance: few; v_gene: TRBV12-3/TRBV12-4; CDR3aa: CASSLEAGVGPDTQYF
j_gene: TRBJ1-2; abundance: many; v_gene: TRBV12-3/TRBV12-4; CDR3aa: CASSFIGRSNGYTF
j_gene: TRBJ2-1; abundance: few; v_gene: TRBV7-2; CDR3aa: CASSFGQGATEQFF
j_gene: TRBJ1-1; abundance: many; v_gene: TRBV6-5; CDR3aa: CASSSSPGGAFF
j_gene: TRBJ2-5; abundance: many; v_gene: TRBV2; CDR3aa: CASSLILAGETQYF
j_gene: TRBJ1-1; abundance: NA; v_gene: TRBV12-3/TRBV12-4; CDR3aa: CASSLNWGMNTEAFF
j_gene: TRBJ2-1; abundance: NA; v_gene: TRBV28; CDR3aa: CASSLGGGTTQFF
j_gene: TRBJ2-7; abundance: few; v_gene: TRBV6-5; CDR3aa: CASSYSKGTSGRLYEQYF
j_gene: TRBJ1-3; abundance: NA; v_gene: TRBV20-1; CDR3aa: CSAREGLRNTIYF
j_gene: TRBJ2-5; abundance: many; v_gene: TRBV6-1; CDR3aa: CASSEITGIGETQYF
j_gene: TRBJ2-2; abundance: many; v_gene: TRBV29-1; CDR3aa: CSVAPSENGAGELFF
j_gene: TRBJ2-3; abundance: NA; v_gene: TRBV12-3/TRBV12-4; CDR3aa: CASSMMTSVSTDTQYF
j_gene: TRBJ1-3; abundance: NA; v_gene: TRBV20-1; CDR3aa: CSASRTGVGNTIYF
j_gene: TRBJ2-1; abundance: NA; v_gene: TRBV5-1; CDR3aa: CASSLALLGYNEQFF
j_gene: TRBJ2-1; abundance: many; v_gene: TRBV5-1; CDR3aa: CASSLFGDEQFF
j_gene: TRBJ2-7; abundance: many; v_gene: TRBV29-1; CDR3aa: CSVVGGGRVYEQYF
j_gene: TRBJ2-1; abundance: few; v_gene: TRBV7-9; CDR3aa: CASSPKVLSSYNEQFF
j_gene: TRBJ1-2; abundance: NA; v_gene: TRBV6-5; CDR3aa: CASNLGEGFNRYGYTF
j_gene: TRBJ1-5; abundance: NA; v_gene: TRBV4-1; CDR3aa: CASSPDMLGQPQHF
j_gene: TRBJ2-5; abundance: many; v_gene: TRBV6-5; CDR3aa: CASSLGNQETQYF
j_gene: TRBJ2-7; abundance: NA; v_gene: TRBV5-1; CDR3aa: CASSLAGTEATEQYF
j_gene: TRBJ2-3; abundance: few; v_gene: TRBV10-3; CDR3aa: CAISEAGPDTQYF